This is a list of T cell receptor beta chains from one sample in a study of cytotoxic CD8 clonotypes in ibrutinib-treated CLL. The assay was immunoSEQ multiplex PCR, and TCRdb's table has in-frame clones only and misses some. Counted here are some 130,000 clones, 91% occurring once; the ten biggest clones make up approximately 10%. The sequencing here drew on PBMCs, taken after 12 months of ibrutinib treatment. These receptors all come from a human donor with chronic lymphocytic leukemia. The CDR3 runs from the conserved cysteine through the conserved F or W. A D gene is named only where the DNA matches it firmly. Expanded clones are given a class, and other clones once, few, many or no size at all.

j_call: TRBJ2-1
v_call: TRBV19
clone_size: -
cdr3_length: 16
d_call: -
cdr3_nt: TGTGCCAGTAGTCCAAGGACCCATTACTCCTACAATGAGCAGTTCTTC
cdr3_aa: CASSPRTHYSYNEQFF

j_call: TRBJ2-1
v_call: TRBV19
clone_size: -
cdr3_length: 14
d_call: -
cdr3_nt: TGTGCCAGTAGTCCCTCGGGACACAGCAATGAGCAGTTCTTC
cdr3_aa: CASSPSGHSNEQFF

j_call: TRBJ2-6
v_call: TRBV18
clone_size: -
cdr3_length: 17
d_call: -
cdr3_nt: TGTGCCAGCTCACCATCAGTCATGCATTCTGGGGCCAACGTCCTGACTTTC
cdr3_aa: CASSPSVMHSGANVLTF

j_call: TRBJ2-7
v_call: TRBV6-5
clone_size: few
cdr3_length: 14
d_call: TRBD2
cdr3_nt: TGTGCCAGCCAAGGGACTAGCGAATCCTACGAGCAGTACTTC
cdr3_aa: CASQGTSESYEQYF

j_call: TRBJ1-2
v_call: TRBV19
clone_size: -
cdr3_length: 14
d_call: -
cdr3_nt: TGTGCCAGTAGTGCCAGACAGGACCACTATGGCTACACCTTC
cdr3_aa: CASSARQDHYGYTF

j_call: TRBJ2-1
v_call: TRBV6-5
clone_size: -
cdr3_length: 9
d_call: -
cdr3_nt: TGTGCCACCCAACGTGAGCAGTTCTTC
cdr3_aa: CATQREQFF

j_call: TRBJ1-5
v_call: TRBV30
clone_size: -
cdr3_length: 15
d_call: -
cdr3_nt: TGTGCCTGGAGTGGATGGGCAGATAGCAATCAGCCCCAGCATTTT
cdr3_aa: CAWSGWADSNQPQHF

j_call: TRBJ2-3
v_call: TRBV28
clone_size: -
cdr3_length: 17
d_call: TRBD2
cdr3_nt: TGTGCCAGCAGTTCCATCGGGACTAGCGGGAGTACAGATACGCAGTATTTT
cdr3_aa: CASSSIGTSGSTDTQYF

j_call: TRBJ2-2
v_call: TRBV6-4
clone_size: -
cdr3_length: 19
d_call: TRBD2
cdr3_nt: TGTGCCTGGCCGGGGGTGCGGACTAGCGGGAGGCCTGGTGACGGGGAGCTGTTTTTT
cdr3_aa: CAWPGVRTSGRPGDGELFF

j_call: TRBJ1-5
v_call: TRBV28
clone_size: -
cdr3_length: 16
d_call: -
cdr3_nt: TGTGCCAGCAGTTTGGGTCCGGGGGCGCGAGATCAGCCCCAGCATTTT
cdr3_aa: CASSLGPGARDQPQHF

j_call: TRBJ1-5
v_call: TRBV6-6
clone_size: -
cdr3_length: 16
d_call: TRBD1
cdr3_nt: TGTGCCAGCAGTTACGAGACAGGGGGCAACGAACAGCCCCAGCATTTT
cdr3_aa: CASSYETGGNEQPQHF

j_call: TRBJ1-5
v_call: TRBV19
clone_size: once
cdr3_length: 13
d_call: -
cdr3_nt: TGTGCCAGTCTCGACGGAGAGGGTCAGCCCCAGCATTTT
cdr3_aa: CASLDGEGQPQHF

j_call: TRBJ2-2
v_call: TRBV27
clone_size: -
cdr3_length: 18
d_call: -
cdr3_nt: TGTGCCAGCAGTTCAGGTCTTCCCCAGGATGGGAGGAACGGGGAGCTGTTTTTT
cdr3_aa: CASSSGLPQDGRNGELFF

j_call: TRBJ2-2
v_call: TRBV12-5
clone_size: -
cdr3_length: 12
d_call: -
cdr3_nt: TGTGCTAGTGGTCCCTTGACGGGGGAGCTGTTTTTT
cdr3_aa: CASGPLTGELFF

j_call: TRBJ2-7
v_call: TRBV11-2
clone_size: -
cdr3_length: 14
d_call: -
cdr3_nt: TGTGCCAGCAGCTTGTCAGGGAGCTCCTACGAGCAGTACTTC
cdr3_aa: CASSLSGSSYEQYF

j_call: TRBJ2-5
v_call: TRBV28
clone_size: -
cdr3_length: 17
d_call: TRBD2
cdr3_nt: TGTGCCAGCAGTTCCGGACTTCCGGGACTAGCCCAAGAGACCCAGTACTTC
cdr3_aa: CASSSGLPGLAQETQYF

j_call: TRBJ2-1
v_call: TRBV15
clone_size: -
cdr3_length: 17
d_call: TRBD2
cdr3_nt: TGTGCCACCAGCGGTGGGGTGCGGGAGGGTTCCTACAATGAGCAGTTCTTC
cdr3_aa: CATSGGVREGSYNEQFF

j_call: TRBJ2-7
v_call: TRBV28
clone_size: -
cdr3_length: 14
d_call: -
cdr3_nt: TGTGCCAGCGCTACGGGTTGGCCTTCCTACGAGCAGTACTTC
cdr3_aa: CASATGWPSYEQYF

j_call: TRBJ2-7
v_call: TRBV27
clone_size: -
cdr3_length: 16
d_call: TRBD2
cdr3_nt: TGTGCCAGCGGAAATCCCGCCGGGACTAGCTCCTACGAGCAGTACTTC
cdr3_aa: CASGNPAGTSSYEQYF

j_call: TRBJ2-3
v_call: TRBV28
clone_size: -
cdr3_length: 13
d_call: -
cdr3_nt: TGTGCCAGCAGTCCGCGGGCCGTCTATACGCAGTATTTT
cdr3_aa: CASSPRAVYTQYF

j_call: TRBJ2-7
v_call: TRBV5-1
clone_size: -
cdr3_length: 18
d_call: TRBD2
cdr3_nt: TGCGCCAGCAGCCCCTTGACTAGCGGGAGTATTGACTCCTACGAGCAGTACTTC
cdr3_aa: CASSPLTSGSIDSYEQYF

j_call: TRBJ2-1
v_call: TRBV7-2
clone_size: -
cdr3_length: 12
d_call: -
cdr3_nt: TGTGCCAGCAGCTTTAGCGGAAATGAGCAGTTCTTC
cdr3_aa: CASSFSGNEQFF

j_call: TRBJ1-2
v_call: TRBV4-2
clone_size: -
cdr3_length: 17
d_call: -
cdr3_nt: TGTGCCAGCAGCCAAGATGGCTCGGGACGGCCCTCTGGTGGCTACACCTTC
cdr3_aa: CASSQDGSGRPSGGYTF

j_call: TRBJ2-3
v_call: TRBV10-3
clone_size: -
cdr3_length: 14
d_call: TRBD2
cdr3_nt: TGTGCCATCAGGGCGGGAGGTGAGGCAGATACGCAGTATTTT
cdr3_aa: CAIRAGGEADTQYF

j_call: TRBJ2-1
v_call: TRBV6-6
clone_size: once
cdr3_length: 15
d_call: -
cdr3_nt: TGTGCCAGCAGTAGGGGGGGACAAGAGTCATGGGAGCAGTTCTTC
cdr3_aa: CASSRGGQESWEQFF

j_call: TRBJ2-7
v_call: TRBV28
clone_size: -
cdr3_length: 14
d_call: -
cdr3_nt: TGTGCCAGCACCAAGGGGGGGAGCTCCTACGAGCAGTACTTC
cdr3_aa: CASTKGGSSYEQYF

j_call: TRBJ2-7
v_call: TRBV28
clone_size: -
cdr3_length: 16
d_call: -
cdr3_nt: TGTGCCAGCAGCCCCCTCCACGGGAGAAATGGCTACGAGCAGTACTTC
cdr3_aa: CASSPLHGRNGYEQYF

j_call: TRBJ2-7
v_call: TRBV28
clone_size: -
cdr3_length: 14
d_call: TRBD1
cdr3_nt: TGTGCCAGCAGTCTAGGGGGACAGATCTACGAGCAGTACTTC
cdr3_aa: CASSLGGQIYEQYF

j_call: TRBJ2-3
v_call: TRBV5-1
clone_size: once
cdr3_length: 13
d_call: -
cdr3_nt: TGCGCCAGCCACGGAGTGTCACGAGATACGCAGTATTTT
cdr3_aa: CASHGVSRDTQYF

j_call: TRBJ2-3
v_call: TRBV5-1
clone_size: -
cdr3_length: 18
d_call: TRBD2
cdr3_nt: TGCGCCAGCAGCTTGGCCCCTCTGACTAGCGGGAGGACAGATACGCAGTATTTT
cdr3_aa: CASSLAPLTSGRTDTQYF

j_call: TRBJ1-3
v_call: TRBV15
clone_size: -
cdr3_length: 15
d_call: -
cdr3_nt: TGTGCCACCAGCTGGGGGGCGAACTCTGGAAACACCATATATTTT
cdr3_aa: CATSWGANSGNTIYF

j_call: TRBJ1-1
v_call: TRBV5-4
clone_size: -
cdr3_length: 13
d_call: -
cdr3_nt: TGTGCCAGCAGCTTTCAGCTCAACACTGAAGCTTTCTTT
cdr3_aa: CASSFQLNTEAFF

j_call: TRBJ2-3
v_call: TRBV5-1
clone_size: once
cdr3_length: 15
d_call: -
cdr3_nt: TGCGCCAGCAGCCGGGGGAGCTCTAGCACAGATACGCAGTATTTT
cdr3_aa: CASSRGSSSTDTQYF

j_call: TRBJ2-7
v_call: TRBV4-3
clone_size: -
cdr3_length: 14
d_call: TRBD1
cdr3_nt: TGCGCCAGCAGCCGGGGACAGGGGGCACACGAGCAGTACTTC
cdr3_aa: CASSRGQGAHEQYF

j_call: TRBJ2-1
v_call: TRBV27
clone_size: -
cdr3_length: 17
d_call: TRBD2
cdr3_nt: TGTGCCAGCAGTTTATCCATTATAGCGGGAGGGGGGAATGAGCAGTTCTTC
cdr3_aa: CASSLSIIAGGGNEQFF

j_call: TRBJ2-5
v_call: TRBV5-1
clone_size: -
cdr3_length: 15
d_call: -
cdr3_nt: TGCGCCAGCAGCACGTCTAGCATAGCCCAAGAGACCCAGTACTTC
cdr3_aa: CASSTSSIAQETQYF

j_call: TRBJ1-2
v_call: TRBV2
clone_size: -
cdr3_length: 11
d_call: -
cdr3_nt: TGTGCCAGCAGATCGGGGTATGGCTACACCTTC
cdr3_aa: CASRSGYGYTF

j_call: TRBJ2-2
v_call: TRBV6-6
clone_size: -
cdr3_length: 15
d_call: -
cdr3_nt: TGTGCCAGCAGTAGGACAGTGAGGAACACCGGGGAGCTGTTTTTT
cdr3_aa: CASSRTVRNTGELFF

j_call: TRBJ2-7
v_call: TRBV6-5
clone_size: -
cdr3_length: 15
d_call: -
cdr3_nt: TGTGCCAGCAGCCCCGGGACATATATCTCCTACGAGCAGTACTTC
cdr3_aa: CASSPGTYISYEQYF

j_call: TRBJ2-7
v_call: TRBV15
clone_size: once
cdr3_length: 15
d_call: TRBD1
cdr3_nt: TGTGCCACCAGCAGACCGGACAGGGGTACTTACGAGCAGTACTTC
cdr3_aa: CATSRPDRGTYEQYF

j_call: TRBJ2-7
v_call: TRBV25-1
clone_size: -
cdr3_length: 13
d_call: -
cdr3_nt: TGTGCCAGCAGTGAATATACAGATAACGAGCAGTACTTC
cdr3_aa: CASSEYTDNEQYF

j_call: TRBJ2-2
v_call: TRBV28
clone_size: -
cdr3_length: 16
d_call: -
cdr3_nt: TGTGCCAGCAGTTTGGACCCCTATTTCGGTACCGGGGAGCTGTTTTTT
cdr3_aa: CASSLDPYFGTGELFF

j_call: TRBJ2-7
v_call: TRBV18
clone_size: -
cdr3_length: 13
d_call: -
cdr3_nt: TGTGCCAGCTCACCTACTAGGTACTTAGAGCAGTACTTC
cdr3_aa: CASSPTRYLEQYF

j_call: TRBJ2-7
v_call: TRBV6-1
clone_size: -
cdr3_length: 13
d_call: -
cdr3_nt: TGTGCCACCGGTTATCGGACTCCAGACGAGCAGTACTTC
cdr3_aa: CATGYRTPDEQYF

j_call: TRBJ2-3
v_call: TRBV30
clone_size: -
cdr3_length: 15
d_call: TRBD2
cdr3_nt: TGTGCCTGGAGTGTACAAACGGGAGGGCCGGGTACGCAGTATTTT
cdr3_aa: CAWSVQTGGPGTQYF

j_call: TRBJ2-2
v_call: TRBV19
clone_size: -
cdr3_length: 12
d_call: -
cdr3_nt: TGTGCCAGTAGGGATTACACCGGGGAGCTGTTTTTT
cdr3_aa: CASRDYTGELFF

j_call: TRBJ2-1
v_call: TRBV5-1
clone_size: once
cdr3_length: 16
d_call: TRBD2
cdr3_nt: TGCGCCAGCAGCTTGTTGCCCGCGGGAGGTCCCAATGAGCAGTTCTTC
cdr3_aa: CASSLLPAGGPNEQFF

j_call: TRBJ1-1
v_call: TRBV28
clone_size: -
cdr3_length: 14
d_call: -
cdr3_nt: TGTGCCAGCAGTTTAAGGGCGGAGGGCACTGAAGCTTTCTTT
cdr3_aa: CASSLRAEGTEAFF

j_call: TRBJ2-7
v_call: TRBV18
clone_size: -
cdr3_length: 13
d_call: -
cdr3_nt: TGTGCCAGCTCACGGGGGGAGACCTACGAGCAGTACTTC
cdr3_aa: CASSRGETYEQYF

j_call: TRBJ2-3
v_call: TRBV28
clone_size: -
cdr3_length: 15
d_call: TRBD2
cdr3_nt: TGTGCCAGCACGCCGGGGACTAGCGGTACAGATACGCAGTATTTT
cdr3_aa: CASTPGTSGTDTQYF

j_call: TRBJ2-1
v_call: TRBV7-3
clone_size: -
cdr3_length: 14
d_call: TRBD2
cdr3_nt: TGTGCCAGCAGCTCAATAGCGGGCTACAATGAGCAGTTCTTC
cdr3_aa: CASSSIAGYNEQFF

j_call: TRBJ2-2
v_call: TRBV7-9
clone_size: -
cdr3_length: 16
d_call: -
cdr3_nt: TGTGCCAGCAGCCCCCCGGGACTGCGATTCACCGGGGAGCTGTTTTTT
cdr3_aa: CASSPPGLRFTGELFF

j_call: TRBJ2-3
v_call: TRBV27
clone_size: -
cdr3_length: 12
d_call: -
cdr3_nt: TGTGCCAGCAGCAAATCAACAGATACGCAGTATTTT
cdr3_aa: CASSKSTDTQYF